The rows below give T cell receptor beta chains drawn from one sample of a study of CXCR3-negative and CXCR3-positive naive CD8 T cells. TCRdb reworked the 5' RACE reads into one entry per CDR3 protein, no DNA. This table lists tens of thousands of distinct CDR3 sequences. The sample consisted of naive CXCR3- CD8+ T cells from blood. The receptor source for this set is a human donor in good health. Some clones in this sample may be carry-over from other donors' samples. Each CDR3 is given with its conserved first and last residue. Each record gives: V gene, J gene, CDR3 protein.

TRBV7-9,TRBJ2-3,CASSLSYSNTQYF
TRBV29-1,TRBJ2-7,CSVARDRGSYEQYF
TRBV5-6,TRBJ2-7,CASSSTDREKSLSYEQYF
TRBV27,TRBJ2-1,CASSLRFSGGAENEQFF
TRBV19,TRBJ1-5,CASSTQGPETQHF
TRBV18,TRBJ2-7,CASSPSDRVANEQYF
TRBV7-6,TRBJ2-7,CASSLAYKGSDAPGLVSYEQYF
TRBV19,TRBJ2-2,CASSIGLAGNTGELFF
TRBV6-6,TRBJ2-7,CASAGGRVYEQYF
TRBV7-9,TRBJ2-2,CASSLPTGNTGELFF
TRBV29-1,TRBJ1-1,CSVGQSNTEAFF
TRBV7-9,TRBJ2-2,CASSFTGTGDTGELFF
TRBV12-3/TRBV12-4,TRBJ2-2,CASSSVGGSDTGELFF
TRBV7-2,TRBJ1-1,CASSDRRPEAFF
TRBV28,TRBJ2-3,CASSFLGRGGFADTQYF